The source of this TCR beta chain is a study of shared T cell receptors in the human thymus. Produced via immunoSEQ multiplex PCR; TCRdb's table is partial and in-frame only. The profile shows 600,000 to 900,000 clones, roughly 88% of them singletons. The CDR3 is made up of 12 amino acids. Germline V gene data show CDR1 as SGHRS and CDR2 as YFSETQ. V gave up 3 bases and J gave up 8 bases; unmatched junction bases: 4. This sample was also put to use in a study of human thymus T cells. That work contributes: Healthy Finnish infants undergoing corrective surgery for congenital heart defects were the donors. It was from resections taken during corrective heart surgery that the thymus tissue came. Use of V and J genes seemed skewed within the thymic and blood repertoires. Related research reported highly overlapping thymic repertoires among unrelated individuals.

The receptor's source is a girl younger than two with a congenital heart defect. The sample comprised thymocytes. This rearrangement joins TRBV5-1 to TRBJ1-2, with 7 bases lining up with TRBD1. CDR3 residues: CASSWDRTGYTF. The CDR3 region has the DNA TGCGCCAGCAGCTGGGACAGAACGGGCTACACCTTC.